The 21 T cell receptor beta chains given below trace back to one sample, sequenced in a study of T cell changes during pregnancy in multiple sclerosis. The assay was immunoSEQ multiplex PCR, and TCRdb's table has in-frame clones only and misses some. Counted here are 50,000 to 65,000 clones, approximately 91% occurring once; the ten biggest clones make up approximately 1.2%. The material was peripheral blood, obtained in the second trimester of pregnancy. These receptors were collected from a female donor with multiple sclerosis, enrolled in a pregnancy study.

The V and J genes are TRBV6-1 and TRBJ2-7, with 8 bases matching TRBD2. Trimming cost V 1 base and J 5 bases; bases outside gene matches: 7. The CDR3 totals 15 residues. Per the germline V gene, CDR1 is MNHNS and CDR2 is SASEGT. Written as DNA, the CDR3 is TGTGCCAGCAGTGAAGAAACGGGAGGGAGCCACGAGCAGTACTTC. It codes for CASSEETGGSHEQYF.

The chain uses TRBV10-2 and TRBJ2-1, with TRBD2 matching over 15 bases. Trimming cost V 6 bases and J 9 bases; bases outside gene matches: 15. From germline, CDR1 is WSHSY and CDR2 SAAADI. CDR3 length equals 18 residues. The CDR3 DNA reads as TGCGCCAGCAGAAGGACTAGCGGGGGGGCCGAGTTCCGGGGTGAGCAGTTCTTC. Residues: CASRRTSGGAEFRGEQFF.

The chain carries TRBV5-1 and TRBJ2-5, with TRBD2 identical over 16 bases. V was pared by 4 bases and J by 1 base, with 4 bases of the junction left unmatched. Germline loops: CDR1 SGHRS, CDR2 YFSETQ. The CDR3 loop spans 17 amino acids. Here the CDR3 DNA reads TGCGCCAGCAGCCCGGGACTAGCGGGGGGGTTCCAAGAGACCCAGTACTTC. Residues: CASSPGLAGGFQETQYF.

V and J are TRBV4-3 and TRBJ2-1; TRBD2 aligns across 9 bases. This CDR3 comprises 16 residues. Germline trimming cut 0 bases from V and 8 bases from J; bases unmatched to any gene: 8. Germline V CDR1 and CDR2: LGHNA, YSLEER. In DNA, the CDR3 is TGCGCCAGCAGCCAAGATTTTGCGGGGGGGCCGGATGAGCAGTTCTTC. Amino acids: CASSQDFAGGPDEQFF.

A few counts support this clone. The genes are TRBV2 and TRBJ1-3, with D uncertain. The CDR3 contains 14 residues. CDR1 is SNHLY and CDR2 is FYNNEI in the germline V gene. The V end was cut by 7 bases, the J end by 0 bases, with 10 bases between. The CDR3 region has the DNA TGTGCCAGCACCACATTGCTCTCTGGAAACACCATATATTTT. This encodes CASTTLLSGNTIYF. The entire variable domain, with the rest obtained from reference TRBV2 and TRBJ1-3, is as follows: EPEVTQTPSHQVTQMGQEVILRCVPISNHLYFYWYRQILGQKVEFLVSFYNNEISEKSEIFDDQFSVERPDGSNFTLKIRSTKLEDSAMYFCASTTLLSGNTIYFGEGSWLTVV.

The chain links TRBV27 to TRBJ2-4; TRBD2 agrees at 7 bases. Per the germline V gene, CDR1 is MNHEY and CDR2 is SMNVEV (reference sequence). This CDR3 has 16 residues. The V gene end was trimmed by 0 bases and the J gene end by 3 bases; junction bases not matched to a gene: 5. CDR3 residues: CASSLSSGTVKNIQYF. Here the CDR3 DNA reads TGTGCCAGCAGTTTATCGAGCGGGACTGTCAAAAACATTCAGTACTTC.

The rearrangement links TRBV4-3 to TRBJ1-2, with D unclear. This CDR3 has 14 amino acids. Germline CDR1 and CDR2: LGHNA and YSLEER. V was clipped by 0 bases and J by 8 bases, with 13 bases between them. CDR3 protein: CASSQDLQIWGYTF. In DNA form, the CDR3 reads TGCGCCAGCAGCCAAGATCTCCAGATTTGGGGCTACACCTTC.

The chain combines TRBV4-2 with TRBJ2-5; 14 bases fit TRBD2. The junction had 6 bases not matched to a gene; V was cut back by 5 bases and J by 1 base. The CDR3 extends over 17 amino acids. Germline loops: CDR1 LGHNA, CDR2 YNFKEQ. For the CDR3, the DNA is TGTGCCAGCAGCTTAGGGACTAGCGGGGGAATCCAAGAGACCCAGTACTTC. This codes for CASSLGTSGGIQETQYF.

V and J are TRBV7-2 and TRBJ2-5, with TRBD1 matching 9 bases. The length of the CDR3 is 14 residues. From germline, CDR1 is SGHTA and CDR2 FQGNSA. V shed 5 bases, J shed 4 bases, and the junction held 5 bases outside the gene matches. This chain's CDR3 is CASSNNRGRETQYF. For the CDR3, the DNA is TGTGCCAGCAGCAACAACAGGGGGCGAGAGACCCAGTACTTC.

This clone was seen only once. The rearrangement uses TRBV6-6 and TRBJ1-2, with 12 bases aligning to TRBD1. This CDR3 comprises 14 residues. The junction had 3 bases not matched to a gene; V was cut back by 6 bases and J by 4 bases. Germline CDR1 reads MNHNY; CDR2 reads SVGAGI (reference sequence). The CDR3 region is CASSLGQGAYGYTF. The CDR3 DNA is TGTGCCAGCAGCCTGGGACAGGGGGCCTATGGCTACACCTTC.

The rearrangement uses TRBV10-3 and TRBJ2-1; tentative D call: TRBD1 (7 bases). From germline, CDR1 is ENHRY and CDR2 SYGVKD. CDR3 length equals 18 residues. V lost 1 base and J lost 5, with 21 bases in between. CDR3 in amino acids: CAISELPPGGTVNNEQFF. The CDR3 DNA reads TGTGCCATCAGTGAGTTGCCCCCTGGCGGGACAGTTAACAATGAGCAGTTCTTC.

J is TRBJ1-1 and V is TRBV19, with D tentatively TRBD1 (5 bases). Germline assignment: CDR1 LNHDA and CDR2 SQIVND (reference sequence). The CDR3 covers 15 residues. Trimming removed 1 base from V and 0 bases from J, with 9 bases in between. The CDR3 DNA reads as TGTGCCAGTAGTATAGGGGGCAGGGTGAACACTGAAGCTTTCTTT. Its protein is CASSIGGRVNTEAFF.

The chain uses TRBV9 and TRBJ2-5; D might be TRBD1 (6 bases). CDR1 SGDLS and CDR2 YYNGEE come from the germline V gene. CDR3 length: 14 residues. V shed 1 base and J shed 5 bases, with 12 bases lying between them. CDR3 in amino acids: CASSVQQGEETQYF. In nucleotides, the CDR3 is TGTGCCAGCAGCGTACAACAGGGCGAGGAGACCCAGTACTTC.

The V and J genes are TRBV7-2 and TRBJ1-1, with TRBD1 matching over 8 bases. The V segment lost 5 bases and the J segment 5 bases; nucleotides outside the gene matches: 4. The germline V gene has CDR1 SGHTA and CDR2 FQGNSA. The CDR3 totals 13 residues. The DNA for the CDR3 is TGTGCCAGCAGCCAACGACAGGGGACTGAAGCTTTCTTT. Its translation: CASSQRQGTEAFF.

The J gene is TRBJ2-1, the V gene TRBV5-1; 14 bases line up with TRBD2. The CDR3 contains 19 residues. Germline-derived CDR1 and CDR2 are SGHRS and YFSETQ. V lost 1 base and J lost 6; bases outside the gene matches: 12. The CDR3 bases are TGCGCCAGCAGCTTGCGCCCGGGACTAGCGGGGGTTAAAGGCAATGAGCAGTTCTTC. The encoded protein is CASSLRPGLAGVKGNEQFF. Combining the CDR3 with reference TRBV5-1 and TRBJ2-1 gives the whole variable domain KAGVTQTPRYLIKTRGQQVTLSCSPISGHRSVSWYQQTPGQGLQFLFEYFSETQRNKGNFPGRFSGRQFSNSRSEMNVSTLELGDSALYLCASSLRPGLAGVKGNEQFFGPGTRLTVL.

This chain uses TRBV27 with TRBJ2-7; 8 bases agree with TRBD2. CDR1 is MNHEY, CDR2 SMNVEV, per germline (reference sequence). Losses at the gene ends were 5 bases for V and 5 bases for J; bases not matched to a gene: 8. The CDR3 contains 14 residues. The CDR3 DNA follows: TGTGCCAGCAGTCCCCGGGGGGGATCCAACGAGCAGTACTTC. It yields the protein CASSPRGGSNEQYF.

The V and J genes are TRBV7-9 and TRBJ2-1, with TRBD1 matching over 9 bases. The CDR3 length is 13 residues. CDR1 and CDR2 (germline): SEHNR, FQNEAQ (reference sequence). V shed 5 bases, J shed 9 bases, and the junction held 5 bases outside the gene matches. CDR3 sequence: CASSAYRGLEQFF. CDR3 DNA: TGTGCCAGCAGCGCGTACAGGGGGCTTGAGCAGTTCTTC.

CDR3 amino acids: CASSPQRDTEAFF. Here the CDR3 DNA reads TGTGCCAGCTCACCCCAGCGGGACACTGAAGCTTTCTTT. This rearrangement joins TRBV18 to TRBJ1-1, with D unclear. V dropped 3 bases and J dropped 3 bases, with 8 bases sitting between them. Germline assignment: CDR1 KGHSH and CDR2 LQKENI. This CDR3 spans 13 amino acids.

This clone was seen once. This sequence joins TRBV10-3 and TRBJ1-2, with 7 nucleotides matching TRBD1. Looked up from germline, CDR1 is ENHRY and CDR2 is SYGVKD. V gave up 7 bases and J gave up 7 bases; unmatched junction bases: 9. The CDR3 has 13 residues. For the CDR3, the DNA is TGTGCCATCAATCGACAGGGAAGGGGTGGCTACACCTTC. Protein: CAINRQGRGGYTF.

This rearrangement joins TRBV4-1 to TRBJ1-2; D may be TRBD1 (5 bases). Germline V gene data show CDR1 as MGHRA and CDR2 as YSYEKL. The CDR3 loop spans 18 amino acids. V shed 0 bases and J shed 3 bases, with 20 bases lying between them. As DNA, the CDR3 is TGCGCCAGCAGCCAAGACTCGCCAGGGAGGGAGGTAGACTATGGCTACACCTTC. It translates to CASSQDSPGREVDYGYTF.

The CDR3 sequence is CASRPGQATDTQYF. The CDR3 nucleotides are TGTGCCAGCAGACCCGGACAGGCTACAGATACGCAGTATTTT. The chain is built from TRBV6-5 and TRBJ2-3, with TRBD1 matching over 7 bases. J gave up 3 bases and V 6 bases, and 6 bases lay outside the gene matches. This CDR3 has 14 amino acids. The germline V gene has CDR1 MNHEY and CDR2 SVGAGI.